The 20 T cell receptor beta chains below were found in one sample sequenced in a study of T cells in Graves' hyperthyroidism and ophthalmopathy. What was amplified from RNA transcripts were TCR beta CDR3 regions. RT-PCR in the first round (using the HTBI primer set) targeted the TCR CDR3. TCRdb reanalysed the multiplex PCR reads using MiXCR and keeps one entry per CDR3 protein. Of some 770,000 distinct CDR3 sequences in the sample, around 15% were seen once. Input material: blood. The receptor set was obtained from a man aged 18 to 29 with Graves' hyperthyroidism.

This clonotype has ten or more counts. The chain is built from TRBV18 and TRBJ2-1; D unclear. The V end was cut by 5 bases, the J end by 0 bases, with 8 bases between. The CDR3 totals 14 residues. CDR1 is KGHSH, CDR2 LQKENI, per germline. CDR3 coding DNA: TGTGCCAGCTCAGTCTCGGTCTCCTACAATGAGCAGTTCTTC. This codes for CASSVSVSYNEQFF.

This rearrangement joins TRBV6-9 to TRBJ2-2; D may be TRBD2 (5 bases). V shed 3 bases and J shed 3 bases, with 14 bases lying between them. This CDR3 region has 16 residues. CDR1 MNHGY and CDR2 SVAAGI come from the germline V gene. The DNA for the CDR3 is TGTGCCAGCAGTTACCCTTCCGGGGTTCACACCGGGGAGCTGTTTTTT. Encoded protein: CASSYPSGVHTGELFF.

In its sample, this clonotype was seen many times. V is TRBV28 and J is TRBJ2-5; D not resolved. V lost 6 bases, J lost 9 bases, and 11 bases lay in between. Germline V lookup: CDR1 MDHEN, CDR2 SYDVKM. This CDR3 is built from 11 residues. In DNA form, the CDR3 reads TGTGCCAGCAGCGGCCGGTGGTCCCAGTACTTC. This codes for CASSGRWSQYF.

The sample holds a few counts of this clonotype. The rearrangement links TRBV11-2 to TRBJ2-4, with 8 bases matching TRBD1. There are 18 residues in the CDR3. The germline V gene encodes CDR1 SGHAT and CDR2 FQNNGV. After removal of 5 bases from V and 1 base from J, the junction contained 13 bases not matched to a gene. The CDR3, as DNA: TGTGCCAGCAGCACCGGGACAGGCCCCAGTATGGCCAAAAACATTCAGTACTTC. It codes for CASSTGTGPSMAKNIQYF.

V gene TRBV5-1 combines with J gene TRBJ1-1; no firm D call. V was pared by 3 bases and J by 6 bases, with 12 bases between. The CDR3 spans 13 residues. Per germline, CDR1 SGHRS and CDR2 YFSETQ. CDR3 in DNA: TGCGCCAGCAGCTCTGGAGCGGGGTCTGAAGCTTTCTTT. Translation gives CASSSGAGSEAFF.

V is TRBV11-2 and J is TRBJ1-2; TRBD1 might be the D (6 bases). The V gene lost 1 base and the J gene lost 6 bases, with 18 bases spanning the gap. The CDR3 loop spans 16 amino acids. Germline CDR1 SGHAT, CDR2 FQNNGV. The CDR3 loop is CASSLGGTLSVHGYTF. The CDR3 bases are TGTGCCAGCAGCTTAGGAGGGACATTGTCGGTCCATGGCTACACCTTC.

This clonotype was counted between two and nine times. V is TRBV28 and J is TRBJ1-1; 9 bases line up with TRBD1. Trimming cost V 5 bases and J 3 bases; bases outside gene matches: 4. The CDR3 is 14 amino acids. Germline values: CDR1 MDHEN, CDR2 SYDVKM. The DNA for the CDR3 is TGTGCCAGCAGTATAGGGACAGGGCACACTGAAGCTTTCTTT. As protein: CASSIGTGHTEAFF. Combining the CDR3 with reference TRBV28 and TRBJ1-1 gives the whole variable domain DVKVTQSSRYLVKRTGEKVFLECVQDMDHENMFWYRQDPGLGLRLIYFSYDVKMKEKGDIPEGYSVSREKKERFSLILESASTNQTSMYLCASSIGTGHTEAFFGQGTRLTVV.

This clonotype was recorded a few times. The chain recombines TRBV4-1 with TRBJ2-7, with 7 bases aligning to TRBD1. Unmatched junction bases numbered 7, after V lost 4 bases and J lost 4 bases. This CDR3 is 14 amino acids long. Germline V CDR1 and CDR2: MGHRA, YSYEKL. DNA of the CDR3: TGCGCCAGCAGCCCTATAGGGGGCGGGTACGAGCAGTACTTC. It encodes CASSPIGGGYEQYF.

This clonotype was observed a few times. The gene calls are TRBV9 and TRBJ2-2; 13 positions match TRBD2. Germline loops: CDR1 SGDLS, CDR2 YYNGEE. The ends lost 4 bases at V and 8 bases at J; junction bases unmatched: 8. The CDR3 is 16 residues long. CDR3 DNA sequence: TGTGCCAGCAGCACCGGGACTAGCGGGAATACTGGGGAGCTGTTTTTT. Protein product: CASSTGTSGNTGELFF.

In its sample, this clonotype was seen a few times. The chain couples TRBV7-6 to TRBJ2-5; possibly TRBD1 or TRBD2 for D (6 bases each). Germline assignment: CDR1 SGHVS and CDR2 FNYEAQ. V lost 6 bases, J lost 0 bases, and 14 bases lay in between. CDR3 length: 15 amino acids. CDR3 amino acids: CASRSRRGDQETQYF. The CDR3 DNA is TGTGCCAGCAGGTCCCGGAGGGGGGACCAAGAGACCCAGTACTTC.

The chain links TRBV30 to TRBJ2-3; 10 bases are a match to TRBD2. Germline values: CDR1 GTSNPN, CDR2 SVGIG (reference sequence). This CDR3 spans 13 amino acids. CDR3 DNA: TGTGCTCTGGCTAGCGGGAGCTCAGATACGCAGTATTTT. Its protein is CALASGSSDTQYF.

The sample holds many counts of this clonotype. The chain is built from TRBV7-9 and TRBJ2-1; tentatively, D is TRBD2 (6 bases). CDR1 is SEHNR, CDR2 FQNEAQ, per germline (reference sequence). Trimming stripped 2 bases from V and 3 bases from J, with 11 bases between. The CDR3 runs to 15 residues. In DNA, the CDR3 is TGTGCCAGCAGCTTAAGTAGCGGCCACTACAATGAGCAGTTCTTC. Its translation is CASSLSSGHYNEQFF.

This chain uses TRBV5-1 with TRBJ2-2, with 9 bases aligning to TRBD1. This CDR3 is 16 amino acids long. Germline-derived CDR1 and CDR2 are SGHRS and YFSETQ. The V and J ends lost 0 bases and 6 bases, in that order; junction bases with no gene match: 6. In nucleotides, the CDR3 is TGCGCCAGCAGCTTGGTAGGGACAGGGTTGCCCGGGGAGCTGTTTTTT. It translates to CASSLVGTGLPGELFF.

The CDR3 spells CASSPTQRESHEQYF. The CDR3 DNA reads as TGTGCCAGCTCACCGACGCAGCGGGAGTCCCACGAGCAGTACTTC. The J gene is TRBJ2-7, the V gene TRBV18; 8 bases map to TRBD2. This CDR3 has 15 amino acids. The V and J ends lost 3 bases and 5 bases, in that order; junction bases with no gene match: 9. Germline CDR1 and CDR2: KGHSH and LQKENI.

This clonotype was observed a few times. This sequence joins TRBV11-2 and TRBJ2-2; the D is unclear. Between the trimmed V and J ends, which lost 1 base and 5 bases, there was a span of 8 bases. Per germline, CDR1 SGHAT and CDR2 FQNNGV. The CDR3 has 14 residues. As DNA, the CDR3 is TGTGCCAGCAGCTTAGGCCAGGCGACCGGGGAGCTGTTTTTT. This codes for CASSLGQATGELFF.

This clonotype was seen a few times. The J gene is TRBJ2-5, the V gene TRBV7-9; D is unresolved. With 5 bases removed from V and 1 base from J, the gap between germline ends came to 11 bases. Germline CDR1 SEHNR, CDR2 FQNEAQ (reference sequence). This CDR3 is built from 14 residues. The CDR3 protein is CASSPVGLQETQYF. Written as DNA, the CDR3 is TGTGCCAGCAGCCCAGTGGGCCTCCAAGAGACCCAGTACTTC.

As concerns this clonotype: A read error may explain this, as a much larger clone is one base away. This rearrangement joins TRBV7-9 to TRBJ2-1; 10 bases fit TRBD2. Trimming at V came to 1 base and at J to 8 bases, leaving 11 bases not matched to a gene. Germline CDR1 and CDR2: SEHNR and FQNEAQ (reference sequence). The CDR3 extends over 17 amino acids. The DNA of the CDR3 is TGTGCCAGCAGCTTAGGTTCTGAAGCGGGAGGGAAGCATGAGCAGTTCTTC. Translated, it gives CASSLGSEAGGKHEQFF.

In its sample, this clonotype was seen many times. This chain links TRBV20-1 with TRBJ2-1, with TRBD1 as a possible D gene (6 bases). There are 15 residues in the CDR3. Germline CDR1 DFQATT, CDR2 SNEGSKA (reference sequence). V shed 6 bases and J shed 1 base, with 16 bases lying between them. CDR3 bases: TGCAGTGCACGGAACAGGGCTGTATCCTACAATGAGCAGTTCTTC. Translated, it gives CSARNRAVSYNEQFF.

This clonotype was seen many times. The V and J genes are TRBV6-6 and TRBJ2-7; 11 nucleotides align to TRBD2. The CDR3 covers 15 residues. After removal of 2 bases from V and 4 bases from J, the junction contained 4 bases not matched to a gene. CDR1 MNHNY and CDR2 SVGAGI come from the germline V gene (reference sequence). The CDR3 sequence: CASSYRLAGRYEQYF. The CDR3 DNA reads as TGTGCCAGCAGTTACAGACTAGCGGGAAGGTACGAGCAGTACTTC.

The sample holds many counts of this clonotype. The rearrangement links TRBV28 to TRBJ2-7, with D perhaps given as TRBD1 or TRBD2 (8 bases each). Germline CDR1 is MDHEN and CDR2 is SYDVKM. The length of the CDR3 is 15 residues. The germline V and J ends were trimmed by 11 bases and 6 bases, with 26 bases remaining between them. In DNA, the CDR3 is TGTGCCGGAGGGACAGGCAACGGACTAGCAAGCGAGCAGTACTTC. It encodes CAGGTGNGLASEQYF.